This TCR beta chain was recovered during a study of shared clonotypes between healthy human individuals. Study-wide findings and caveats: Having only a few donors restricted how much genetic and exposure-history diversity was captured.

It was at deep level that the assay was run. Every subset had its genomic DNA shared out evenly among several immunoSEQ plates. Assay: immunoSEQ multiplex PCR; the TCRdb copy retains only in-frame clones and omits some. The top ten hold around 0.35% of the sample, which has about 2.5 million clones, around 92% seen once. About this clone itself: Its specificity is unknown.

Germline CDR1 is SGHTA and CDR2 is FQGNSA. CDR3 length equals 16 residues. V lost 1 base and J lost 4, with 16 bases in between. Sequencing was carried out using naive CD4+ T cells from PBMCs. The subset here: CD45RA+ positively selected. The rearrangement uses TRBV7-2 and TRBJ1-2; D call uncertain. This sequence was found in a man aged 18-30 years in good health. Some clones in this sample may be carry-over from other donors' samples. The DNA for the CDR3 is TGTGCCAGCAGCTTAGGAACTCCGGACTTGGGCTATGGCTACACCTTC. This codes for CASSLGTPDLGYGYTF. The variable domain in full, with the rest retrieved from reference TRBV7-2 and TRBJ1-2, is GAGVSQSPSNKVTEKGKDVELRCDPISGHTALYWYRQSLGQGLEFLIYFQGNSAPDKSGLPSDRFSAERTGGSVSTLTIQRTQQEDSAVYLCASSLGTPDLGYGYTFGSGTRLTVV.